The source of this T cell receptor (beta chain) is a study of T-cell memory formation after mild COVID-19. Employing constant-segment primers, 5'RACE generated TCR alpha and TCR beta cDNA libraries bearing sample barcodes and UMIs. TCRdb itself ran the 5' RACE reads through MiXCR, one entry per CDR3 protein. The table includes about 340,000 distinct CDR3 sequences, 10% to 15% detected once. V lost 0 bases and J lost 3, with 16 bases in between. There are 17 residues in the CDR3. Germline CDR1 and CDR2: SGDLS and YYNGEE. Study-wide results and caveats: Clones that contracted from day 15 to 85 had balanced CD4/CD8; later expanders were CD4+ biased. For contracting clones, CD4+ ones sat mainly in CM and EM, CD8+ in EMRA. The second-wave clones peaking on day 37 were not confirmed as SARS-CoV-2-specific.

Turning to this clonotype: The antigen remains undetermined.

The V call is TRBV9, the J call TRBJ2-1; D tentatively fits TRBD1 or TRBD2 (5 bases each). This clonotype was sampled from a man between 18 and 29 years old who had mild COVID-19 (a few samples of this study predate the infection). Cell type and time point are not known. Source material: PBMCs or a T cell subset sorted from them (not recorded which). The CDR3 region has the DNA TGTGCCAGCAGCGTAGGGGGGAATTGGGCAGGCTACAATGAGCAGTTCTTC. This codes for CASSVGGNWAGYNEQFF.